This T cell receptor beta chain was captured by sequencing in a study of T cells in Graves' hyperthyroidism and ophthalmopathy. About the study: Peripheral blood samples were taken at initial diagnosis, prior to any treatment.

Trimming pared 3 bases from V and 2 bases from J, leaving 9 bases between. The CDR3 spans 14 residues. Using RNA transcripts as the source, TCR beta CDR3 regions were amplified. Primed by the HTBI set, a first-round RT-PCR was run on the TCR CDR3. TCRdb reprocessed the multiplex PCR reads with MiXCR, giving one entry per CDR3 protein. The table has about 380,000 distinct CDR3 sequences, less than 20% seen once. There are many counts of this clonotype. The gene calls are TRBV12-3 or TRBV12-4 and TRBJ2-3, with unresolved D. Sequencing input: blood. The source is a man aged 18 to 30 with Graves' ophthalmopathy. CDR3 protein: CASSFAGVTDTQYF. The CDR3, as DNA: TGTGCCAGCAGTTTCGCCGGAGTCACAGATACGCAGTATTTT.